These 28 T cell receptor beta chains came from one sample sequenced in a study of radiotherapy plus CTLA-4 blockade in lung cancer. The assay was immunoSEQ multiplex PCR, and TCRdb's table has in-frame clones only and misses some. Altogether roughly 73,000 clones are present, around 87% being singletons, with the ten largest covering over 35%. This sample comprised peripheral blood, obtained from a patient treated with radiotherapy plus ipilimumab. These receptors were taken from a human donor with non-small cell lung cancer that progressed on radiotherapy plus ipilimumab.

CDR3 bases: TGTGCCAGCAGTGGCCCCGGACTAGCGCTCTACGAGCAGTACGTC. Translating it yields CASSGPGLALYEQYV. V usage is TRBV28 and J usage is TRBJ2-7, with 9 bases aligning to TRBD2. Germline CDR1 reads MDHEN; CDR2 reads SYDVKM. This CDR3 is 15 amino acids long. The V segment lost 5 bases and the J segment 3 bases; nucleotides outside the gene matches: 8.

This chain joins TRBV27 and TRBJ2-2; the match to TRBD1 covers 8 bases. The germline CDR1 and CDR2 sequences are MNHEY and SMNVEV (reference sequence). V dropped 2 bases and J dropped 5; count of bases not matched to a gene: 16. CDR3 length: 19 amino acids. DNA for the CDR3: TGTGCCAGCAGTTTAAGTCGTCAGGGGGCGGATTTACGAACCGGGGAGCTGTTTTTT. This codes for CASSLSRQGADLRTGELFF.

The chain carries TRBV6-1 and TRBJ1-3; possible D gene TRBD1, 5 bases. The V end lost 3 bases, the J end lost 8 bases, and 17 bases lay between the germline ends. The length of the CDR3 is 15 residues. The germline CDR1 and CDR2 sequences are MNHNS and SASEGT. The CDR3 bases are TGTGCCAGCAGTGAGAACCAGGGAAGTTGGGACACCATATATTTT. This translates into CASSENQGSWDTIYF.

The CDR3 protein is CASSQGVGGLLYEQYF. The DNA for the CDR3 is TGCGCCAGCAGCCAAGGCGTCGGCGGGCTGTTATACGAGCAGTACTTC. This chain connects TRBV4-1 to TRBJ2-7; tentatively, D is TRBD2 (5 bases). Germline CDR1 reads MGHRA; CDR2 reads YSYEKL. The CDR3 is 16 amino acids. With 1 base removed from V and 4 bases from J, the gap between germline ends came to 17 bases.

The rearrangement joins TRBV28 to TRBJ1-1; D gene uncertain. The germline V gene has CDR1 MDHEN and CDR2 SYDVKM. V was cut by 2 bases and J by 0 bases, with 4 bases left in between. This CDR3 has 13 residues. DNA of the CDR3: TGTGCCAGCAGTTTAATTATGAACACTGAAGCTTTCTTT. This translates into CASSLIMNTEAFF.

The gene calls are TRBV30 and TRBJ2-1; D is ambiguous. CDR1 is GTSNPN and CDR2 is SVGIG in the germline V gene (reference sequence). There are 13 residues in the CDR3. V lost 4 bases and J 0 bases, leaving 7 bases between the germline ends. The CDR3 sequence: CAWTGSSYNEQFF. The DNA for the CDR3 is TGTGCCTGGACAGGTTCCTCCTACAATGAGCAGTTCTTC.

This clone appeared a few times. The J gene is TRBJ2-1, the V gene TRBV6-1; 12 nucleotides match TRBD2. Germline loops: CDR1 MNHNS, CDR2 SASEGT. The CDR3 sequence is 15 residues long. The J segment lost 6 bases and the V segment lost 7 bases, leaving 7 bases of the junction unmatched. This CDR3 reads CASNLAGGPGNEQFF. As DNA, the CDR3 is TGTGCCAGCAATCTAGCGGGAGGGCCTGGCAATGAGCAGTTCTTC.

The chain links TRBV11-2 to TRBJ1-2; tentative D call: TRBD1 (5 bases). Germline CDR1 and CDR2: SGHAT and FQNNGV. V dropped 0 bases and J dropped 5 bases, with 7 bases sitting between them. This CDR3 is 13 amino acids long. CDR3 in amino acids: CASSLDEGYGYTF. The CDR3, as DNA: TGTGCCAGCAGCTTAGATGAGGGGTATGGCTACACCTTC.

This rearrangement joins TRBV5-4 to TRBJ2-7; 8 bases are shared with TRBD1. The CDR3 has 14 amino acids. Germline V gene lookup returns CDR1 SGHNT and CDR2 YYREEE (reference sequence). After removal of 5 bases from V and 8 bases from J, the junction contained 12 bases not matched to a gene. DNA of the CDR3: TGTGCCAGCAGGCCCGACAGGGGCTCAGGGCAGCAGTACTTC. It yields the protein CASRPDRGSGQQYF.

The table lists this clone with a count of one. The V and J genes are TRBV7-9 and TRBJ2-5; unclear D gene. The V end lost 5 bases, the J end lost 1 base, and 14 bases lay between the germline ends. The CDR3 runs 15 residues. The germline V gene encodes CDR1 SEHNR and CDR2 FQNEAQ (reference sequence). This CDR3 reads CASSPSVQAQETQYF. CDR3 nucleotides: TGTGCCAGCAGCCCCTCCGTTCAGGCCCAAGAGACCCAGTACTTC.

This chain's CDR3 is CASSESGETQYF. The CDR3 bases are TGCGCCAGCAGTGAGTCGGGAGAGACCCAGTACTTC. The genes are TRBV10-2 and TRBJ2-5; unclear D gene. CDR3 length equals 12 residues. V was shortened by 0 bases and J by 4 bases, with 3 bases between the two germline ends. Per the germline V gene, CDR1 is WSHSY and CDR2 is SAAADI.

This rearrangement joins TRBV27 to TRBJ2-7, with 7 positions matching TRBD2. Losses at the gene ends were 5 bases for V and 2 bases for J; bases not matched to a gene: 9. Germline CDR1 reads MNHEY; CDR2 reads SMNVEV (reference sequence). This CDR3 has 15 residues. Here the CDR3 DNA reads TGTGCCAGCAGTCCTAGGGGACTACCACCCTACGAGCAGTACGTC. Its translation is CASSPRGLPPYEQYV.

The J gene is TRBJ2-2, the V gene TRBV9; 7 bases are a match to TRBD1. Germline V gene data show CDR1 as SGDLS and CDR2 as YYNGEE. This CDR3 contains 16 residues. Losses at the gene ends were 3 bases for V and 4 bases for J; bases not matched to a gene: 9. DNA of the CDR3: TGTGCCAGCAGCGCATGGGACAGCTCCTTCACCGGGGAGCTGTTTTTT. Its protein product is CASSAWDSSFTGELFF.

This sequence joins TRBV5-1 and TRBJ2-5, with a tentative D call TRBD1 (5 bases). V dropped 6 bases and J dropped 5 bases, with 8 bases sitting between them. The germline V gene has CDR1 SGHRS and CDR2 YFSETQ. The CDR3 is 11 residues long. Here the CDR3 reads CASKGMETQYF. The CDR3 nucleotides read TGCGCCAGCAAGGGGATGGAGACCCAGTACTTC.

Only a few counts were recorded for this clone. The chain carries TRBV10-2 and TRBJ2-7; no clear D gene. The CDR3 spans 13 residues. The germline V gene encodes CDR1 WSHSY and CDR2 SAAADI. V gave up 0 bases and J gave up 2 bases, with 5 bases separating them. The CDR3 bases are TGCGCCAGCAGTGAGTCGAGACCCTACGAGCAGTACTTC. This encodes CASSESRPYEQYF.

The chain couples TRBV19 to TRBJ2-5; TRBD1 matches 9 bases. There are 14 residues in the CDR3. Germline CDR1 reads LNHDA; CDR2 reads SQIVND (reference sequence). The J segment lost 4 bases and the V segment lost 2 bases, leaving 2 bases of the junction unmatched. The CDR3 DNA follows: TGTGCCAGTAGTATAACAGGGGGCGGAGAGACCCAGTACTTC. Translation gives CASSITGGGETQYF.

V and J are TRBV11-2 and TRBJ2-7; unclear D gene. The CDR3 runs to 14 residues. Trimming shortened V by 2 bases and J by 2 bases, and 10 bases separated the two germline ends. Germline V CDR1 and CDR2: SGHAT, FQNNGV. The CDR3 loop is CASSLQSGPYEQYV. DNA for the CDR3: TGTGCCAGCAGCTTACAATCAGGCCCCTACGAGCAGTACGTC.

The chain joins TRBV14 to TRBJ1-1, with D tentatively TRBD1 (5 bases). Per the germline V gene, CDR1 is SGHDN and CDR2 is FVKESK. The V end lost 4 bases, the J end lost 4 bases, and 19 bases lay between the germline ends. The CDR3 is made up of 16 amino acids. The CDR3 DNA is TGTGCCAGCAGCCCCTACTATTCAGGGTTAGGCACTGAAGCTTTCTTT. Translated, it gives CASSPYYSGLGTEAFF.

This sequence joins TRBV25-1 and TRBJ1-2; no clear D gene. The V and J ends lost 4 bases and 5 bases respectively, with 8 bases between them. This CDR3 region has 12 residues. Germline V lookup: CDR1 MGHDK, CDR2 SYGVNS. The CDR3 spells CASSVGNYGYTF. In nucleotides, the CDR3 is TGTGCCAGCAGTGTGGGGAATTATGGCTACACCTTC.

In its sample, this clone was seen once. V gene TRBV5-1 combines with J gene TRBJ2-3, with D possibly called TRBD1 or TRBD2 (5 bases each). The germline CDR1 and CDR2 sequences are SGHRS and YFSETQ. V was cut by 2 bases and J by 2 bases, with 9 bases left in between. This CDR3 has 14 residues. Here the CDR3 reads CASSFGGNTDTQYF. In DNA form, the CDR3 reads TGCGCCAGCAGCTTTGGGGGTAACACAGATACGCAGTATTTT.

This clone has just one count. This chain joins TRBV18 and TRBJ2-1; a weak D match, TRBD2 (5 bases). Per the germline V gene, CDR1 is KGHSH and CDR2 is LQKENI. Trimming cost V 8 bases and J 0 bases, with 17 bases left between them. This CDR3 region has 16 residues. The CDR3 DNA reads as TGTGCCAGCACTCCGCGTCAAGCGGCCTCCTACAATGAGCAGTTCTTC. Residues: CASTPRQAASYNEQFF.

On this clone itself: Lacking the conserved final phenylalanine or tryptophan, this CDR3 likely reflects a read error. The chain recombines TRBV28 with TRBJ2-7, with D tentatively TRBD1 or TRBD2 (5 bases each). This CDR3 region has 15 residues. CDR1 is MDHEN and CDR2 is SYDVKM in the germline V gene. Trimming removed 3 bases at V and 0 bases at J, with 12 bases between. CDR3 in amino acids: CASSLEAGSSYEQYG. CDR3 DNA sequence: TGTGCCAGCAGTTTGGAGGCAGGGAGCTCCTACGAGCAGTACGGC.

This clone has just one count. The sample holds other DNA sequences that translate to the same CDR3. The rearrangement links TRBV6-5 to TRBJ2-7; a possible D gene is TRBD1 (6 bases). The CDR3 contains 16 residues. Deletions cut 4 bases from V and 2 bases from J, with 18 bases between. Germline V lookup: CDR1 MNHEY, CDR2 SVGAGI. The CDR3, as DNA: TGTGCCAGCAGTTCCTGGACAGAAACACCAGCCTACGAGCAGTACTTC. This translates into CASSSWTETPAYEQYF.

This clone was counted a few times. The chain uses TRBV7-2 and TRBJ2-1, with 8 bases lining up with TRBD1. Germline lookup yields CDR1 SGHTA and CDR2 FQGNSA. The CDR3 loop spans 14 amino acids. V shed 8 bases and J 7 bases; nucleotides not matched to a gene: 10. As DNA, the CDR3 is TGTGCCAGCCAATCGGGACAGGTACTTAATGAGCAGTTCTTC. It translates to CASQSGQVLNEQFF.

This chain connects TRBV7-8 to TRBJ2-1; a possible D gene is TRBD2 (5 bases). Germline V gives CDR1 SGHVS, CDR2 FQNEAQ. Trimming removed 3 bases from V and 9 bases from J, with 12 bases in between. The CDR3 has 13 residues. CDR3 in amino acids: CASSFESGAEQFF. In nucleotides, the CDR3 is TGTGCCAGCAGCTTTGAGAGCGGCGCTGAGCAGTTCTTC.

V is TRBV5-6 and J is TRBJ1-4, with TRBD1 as a possible D gene (5 bases). The CDR3 has 12 amino acids. V lost 2 bases to trimming and J lost 7 bases, with 6 bases between them. Germline values: CDR1 SGHDT, CDR2 YYEEEE. CDR3 in DNA: TGTGCCAGCAGCTTCCAGGGTGAAAAACTGTTTTTT. Residues: CASSFQGEKLFF. Supplemented by reference TRBV5-6 and TRBJ1-4, the full variable domain reads DAGVTQSPTHLIKTRGQQVTLRCSPKSGHDTVSWYQQALGQGPQFIFQYYEEEERQRGNFPDRFSGHQFPNYSSELNVNALLLGDSALYLCASSFQGEKLFFGSGTQLSVL.

The chain has TRBV28 and TRBJ2-4; 8 bases line up with TRBD2. The CDR3 loop spans 14 amino acids. V was clipped by 2 bases and J by 9 bases; unmatched bases: 6. Germline CDR1 is MDHEN and CDR2 is SYDVKM. The DNA for the CDR3 is TGTGCCAGCAGTTTAGCGGGAGGTCGGGGCATTCAGTACTTC. This gives the protein CASSLAGGRGIQYF.

This clone was observed a few times. V is TRBV13 and J is TRBJ2-3; 7 nucleotides agree with TRBD2. The germline V gene encodes CDR1 PRHDT and CDR2 FYEKMQ (reference sequence). CDR3 length equals 14 residues. Trimming removed 5 bases from V and 3 bases from J; junction bases left unmatched: 5. The DNA of the CDR3 is TGTGCCAGCAGCGAAGCGGGAAGGACAGATACGCAGTATTTT. Encoded protein: CASSEAGRTDTQYF.